This T cell receptor (beta chain) is from a study of T cells in Graves' hyperthyroidism and ophthalmopathy. Unmatched junction bases numbered 6, after V lost 10 bases and J lost 4 bases. Looked up from germline, CDR1 is MDHEN and CDR2 is SYDVKM. The CDR3 is made up of 12 amino acids. Exclusions: uncontrolled infection, other autoimmune disease, pregnancy, lactation. The table lists this clonotype with many counts. Antigen unknown. Study results and caveats: Expanded thyroid clonotypes (above 0.001) were mostly also found in blood.

TCR beta CDR3 regions were amplified from RNA transcripts. HTBI primers were used for first-round RT-PCR of the TCR CDR3. TCRdb fed the multiplex PCR reads into MiXCR, producing one record per CDR3 protein. The sample has around 390,000 distinct CDR3 sequences, around 13% seen once; the top ten hold 15% to 20%. This chain joins TRBV28 and TRBJ1-1; 7 bases are shared with TRBD1. The sample taken for sequencing was blood. This sequence was found in a woman younger than 45 with Graves' ophthalmopathy. CDR3 region: CAISRGTTEAFF. CDR3 in DNA: TGTGCCATTTCCAGGGGGACCACTGAAGCTTTCTTT. The entire variable domain, with the rest obtained from reference TRBV28 and TRBJ1-1, is as follows: DVKVTQSSRYLVKRTGEKVFLECVQDMDHENMFWYRQDPGLGLRLIYFSYDVKMKEKGDIPEGYSVSREKKERFSLILESASTNQTSMYLCAISRGTTEAFFGQGTRLTVV.